One and the same sample provided the 9 T cell receptor beta chains below, sequenced in a study of shared clonotypes between healthy human individuals. Profiled with immunoSEQ multiplex PCR; TCRdb holds only in-frame clones, not every one. The sample lists about 820,000 clones, over 90% occurring once. Terminally differentiated effector memory CD45RA+ cells were excluded from the naive CD8 cells, which were CD45RO-negative and positively selected for CCR7. What was sequenced was naive CD8+ T cells sorted from blood. All receptors derive from a man aged 25 to 45 in good health.

The chain carries TRBV9 and TRBJ2-3; no definite D call. Per germline, CDR1 SGDLS and CDR2 YYNGEE. Trimming pared 0 bases from V and 4 bases from J, leaving 6 bases between. CDR3 length: 13 residues. CDR3 DNA sequence: TGTGCCAGCAGCGTAGGGGCATCAGATACGCAGTATTTT. Translation gives CASSVGASDTQYF.

J is TRBJ2-7 and V is TRBV7-9; TRBD1 matches at 7 bases. Germline lookup yields CDR1 SEHNR and CDR2 FQNEAQ (reference sequence). V lost 7 bases, J lost 1 base, and 16 bases stayed unmatched. The CDR3 extends over 17 amino acids. The chain's CDR3 is CASNSGYRDSESYEQYF. In DNA form, the CDR3 reads TGTGCCAGCAACTCCGGATACCGGGACAGCGAGTCCTACGAGCAGTACTTC.

This chain joins TRBV28 and TRBJ1-5; tentatively, D is TRBD1 (5 bases). Germline V lookup: CDR1 MDHEN, CDR2 SYDVKM. The V and J ends lost 3 bases and 1 base respectively, with 13 bases between them. This CDR3 comprises 16 residues. CDR3 residues: CASSFLARDSNQPQHF. The DNA of the CDR3 is TGTGCCAGCAGTTTTTTGGCCAGGGACAGCAATCAGCCCCAGCATTTT.

The rearrangement links TRBV7-9 to TRBJ2-7; D is possibly TRBD1 (6 bases). The germline gives CDR1 SEHNR, CDR2 FQNEAQ (reference sequence). The CDR3 loop spans 15 amino acids. The germline V and J ends were trimmed by 5 bases and 3 bases, with 17 bases remaining between them. The CDR3 DNA reads as TGTGCCAGCAGCCTCCAAACAGGGTCACACTACGAGCAGTACTTC. It translates to CASSLQTGSHYEQYF.

J is TRBJ1-5 and V is TRBV5-5, with D tentatively TRBD1 (5 bases). The CDR3 is 15 residues long. V gave up 2 bases and J gave up 0 bases, with 9 bases separating them. Germline V gives CDR1 SGHKS, CDR2 YYEKEE (reference sequence). CDR3 residues: CASSFRGNSNQPQHF. CDR3 coding DNA: TGTGCCAGCAGCTTTAGGGGAAATAGCAATCAGCCCCAGCATTTT.

J is TRBJ2-3 and V is TRBV27, with a weak D call TRBD1 (5 bases). With 3 bases removed from V and 1 base from J, the gap between germline ends came to 8 bases. Germline V gene lookup returns CDR1 MNHEY and CDR2 SMNVEV (reference sequence). The CDR3 spans 14 residues. CDR3 residues: CASSFTRGTDTQYF. The CDR3 DNA reads TGTGCCAGCAGTTTTACCAGGGGCACAGATACGCAGTATTTT.

The J gene is TRBJ2-7, the V gene TRBV7-8; D remains ambiguous. This CDR3 is 14 amino acids long. CDR1 and CDR2 from the germline V gene are SGHVS and FQNEAQ. V was pared by 5 bases and J by 7 bases, with 18 bases between. In DNA, the CDR3 is TGTGCCAGCAGCCTCGGACCACTACTGGGGGAGCAGTACTTC. Translating it yields CASSLGPLLGEQYF. Drawing the rest from reference TRBV7-8 and TRBJ2-7, the complete variable domain is GAGVSQSPRYKVAKRGQDVALRCDPISGHVSLFWYQQALGQGPEFLTYFQNEAQLDKSGLPSDRFFAERPEGSVSTLKIQRTQQEDSAVYLCASSLGPLLGEQYFGPGTRLTVT.

The chain has TRBV29-1 and TRBJ2-3; D remains unclear. Germline V CDR1 and CDR2: SQVTM, ANQGSEA. The CDR3 consists of 13 residues. V shed 4 bases and J shed 2 bases, with 10 bases lying between them. The CDR3 loop reads CSVVFIHTDTQYF. The CDR3 DNA is TGCAGCGTTGTTTTTATCCACACAGATACGCAGTATTTT.

The CDR3 spells CASSPTGARVHEQYF. Here the CDR3 DNA reads TGTGCCAGCTCACCAACAGGGGCCAGGGTGCACGAGCAGTACTTC. The chain joins TRBV18 to TRBJ2-7; 7 positions match TRBD1. V lost 2 bases and J lost 5; bases outside the gene matches: 9. The germline V gene has CDR1 KGHSH and CDR2 LQKENI. The CDR3 totals 15 residues.